The next 24 T cell receptor beta chains were all read from a single sample in a study of shared clonotypes between healthy human individuals (dated by TCRdb to 2020 to 2022). Library preparation was by the immunoSEQ multiplex PCR assay. TCRdb took this table from immuneACCESS and kept in-frame rearrangements with V and J called. Such tables lack part of the clones; where checked against another copy, unresolved V genes explain under half of the gap, and the rest is unexplained. This sample gives about 1 million clones in total; 65% to 75% of them show up just once. Nearly 1.5% of the sample belongs to the ten largest clones. The sequenced sample was memory CD4+ T cells sorted from blood. The sample's cell subset or site label, in plain terms: CD45RA-negative fraction. These receptors all come from a man aged 18 to 30 in good health.

This chain joins TRBV15 and TRBJ1-2; no reliable D call. Germline-derived CDR1 and CDR2 are LNHNV and YYDKDF (reference sequence). This CDR3 region has 12 residues. V was clipped by 1 base and J by 2 bases, with 2 bases between them. CDR3 in amino acids: CATSRVNYGYTF. As DNA, the CDR3 is TGTGCCACCAGCAGAGTCAACTATGGCTACACCTTC.

This clone was counted once. The V call is TRBV30, the J call TRBJ1-1; D is uncertain. The CDR3 sequence is 10 residues long. CDR1 GTSNPN and CDR2 SVGIG come from the germline V gene (reference sequence). Trimming took off 3 bases at V and 5 bases at J, with 4 bases between the two ends. CDR3 DNA: TGTGCCTGGAGATTAACTGAAGCTTTCTTT. It yields the protein CAWRLTEAFF.

This clone was observed once. V gene TRBV6-6 combines with J gene TRBJ1-1, with 9 bases lining up with TRBD1. This CDR3 spans 14 amino acids. J lost 5 bases, V lost 6 bases, and 7 bases had no gene match. The germline V gene encodes CDR1 MNHNY and CDR2 SVGAGI (reference sequence). In DNA form, the CDR3 reads TGTGCCAGCAGCCTAGACAGGGGGAGGACTGAAGCTTTCTTT. This gives the protein CASSLDRGRTEAFF.

This sequence joins TRBV11-2 and TRBJ2-2; 11 nucleotides match TRBD2. Germline CDR1 is SGHAT and CDR2 is FQNNGV. The CDR3 runs 17 residues. The trim removed 1 base at V and 3 bases at J, leaving 4 bases unmatched. The CDR3 spells CASSLGLAGIYTGELFF. CDR3 nucleotide sequence: TGTGCCAGCAGCTTAGGACTAGCGGGGATATACACCGGGGAGCTGTTTTTT.

This chain connects TRBV11-2 to TRBJ2-2; TRBD2 is a possible D gene (5 bases). The CDR3 sequence is 16 residues long. Germline V gene sequence: CDR1 SGHAT, CDR2 FQNNGV. The V end was cut by 5 bases, the J end by 2 bases, with 15 bases between. The CDR3, as DNA: TGTGCCAGCAGCCGATTCGGGGTCACTAACACCGGGGAGCTGTTTTTT. As protein: CASSRFGVTNTGELFF.

The chain is built from TRBV5-8 and TRBJ2-7; 13 bases are shared with TRBD2. Germline lookup yields CDR1 SGHTS and CDR2 YDEGEE. CDR3 length: 16 amino acids. Trimming removed 4 bases from V and 1 base from J; junction bases left unmatched: 5. The CDR3 DNA is TGTGCCAGCAGCCGGACTAGCGGGAGTAAATCCTACGAGCAGTACTTC. It codes for CASSRTSGSKSYEQYF.

Comments on this clone: This same CDR3 is encoded by further DNA sequences in the sample. V gene TRBV18 combines with J gene TRBJ2-3; D is ambiguous. The V gene's germline CDR1 is KGHSH and CDR2 LQKENI. The length of the CDR3 is 12 residues. V was pared by 3 bases and J by 2 bases, with 3 bases between. This chain's CDR3 is CASSPYTDTQYF. CDR3 nucleotides: TGTGCCAGCTCACCCTACACAGATACGCAGTATTTT.

This clone was recorded only once. This chain joins TRBV6-5 and TRBJ1-2; no firm D call. This CDR3 is built from 13 residues. Germline-derived CDR1 and CDR2 are MNHEY and SVGAGI. V was trimmed by 5 bases and J by 2 bases, leaving 9 bases between them. The DNA for the CDR3 is TGTGCCAGCAGTCGAGGGTGGAACTATGGCTACACCTTC. Translated: CASSRGWNYGYTF.

The chain has TRBV5-1 and TRBJ1-6; D gene unclear. The V gene lost 4 bases and the J gene lost 8 bases, with 19 bases spanning the gap. Germline loops: CDR1 SGHRS, CDR2 YFSETQ. The CDR3 extends over 16 amino acids. The chain's CDR3 is CASSLEYIGPHSPLHF. The DNA of the CDR3 is TGCGCCAGCAGCCTGGAATACATCGGCCCCCATTCACCCCTCCACTTT. Complete variable domain (other parts from reference TRBV5-1 and TRBJ1-6): KAGVTQTPRYLIKTRGQQVTLSCSPISGHRSVSWYQQTPGQGLQFLFEYFSETQRNKGNFPGRFSGRQFSNSRSEMNVSTLELGDSALYLCASSLEYIGPHSPLHFGNGTRLTVT.

Comments on this clone: This specimen includes other DNA sequences encoding the same CDR3. The chain is built from TRBV5-1 and TRBJ2-2; 7 nucleotides line up with TRBD1. Germline CDR1 SGHRS, CDR2 YFSETQ. J gave up 1 base and V 7 bases, and 1 base lay outside the gene matches. The CDR3 spans 13 residues. CDR3 nucleotides: TGCGCCAGCCGACAGGGGAACACCGGGGAGCTGTTTTTT. Protein: CASRQGNTGELFF.

The rearrangement uses TRBV7-9 and TRBJ1-2, with D hard to call. The CDR3 totals 15 residues. Trimming removed 2 bases from V and 3 bases from J, with 13 bases in between. CDR1 and CDR2 from the germline V gene are SEHNR and FQNEAQ (reference sequence). This CDR3 reads CASSLPLVGYYGYTF. In nucleotides, the CDR3 is TGTGCCAGCAGCTTACCCCTCGTGGGATACTATGGCTACACCTTC.

The J gene is TRBJ1-2, the V gene TRBV12-5, with 8 positions matching TRBD1. Germline lookup yields CDR1 LGHNT and CDR2 FRNRAP. The CDR3 extends over 16 amino acids. V dropped 3 bases and J dropped 7; count of bases not matched to a gene: 13. The CDR3 DNA reads as TGTGCTAGTGGTTTAAGGTTTGGACAGGGCTCTGGTGGCTACACCTTC. Protein sequence: CASGLRFGQGSGGYTF. The full variable domain, rest sourced from reference TRBV12-5 and TRBJ1-2, is DARVTQTPRHKVTEMGQEVTMRCQPILGHNTVFWYRQTMMQGLELLAYFRNRAPLDDSGMPKDRFSAEMPDATLATLKIQPSEPRDSAVYFCASGLRFGQGSGGYTFGSGTRLTVV.

The chain links TRBV2 to TRBJ1-6, with TRBD1 identical over 8 bases. The CDR3 extends over 16 amino acids. Germline V lookup: CDR1 SNHLY, CDR2 FYNNEI. V gave up 5 bases and J gave up 7 bases; unmatched junction bases: 10. The CDR3 protein is CASSLSWDRKNSPLHF. For the CDR3, the DNA is TGTGCCAGCAGTCTGTCTTGGGACAGGAAAAATTCACCCCTCCACTTT.

This clone was counted a few times. The germline gene is not matched at one end of the junction; a read error may be the cause. This sequence joins TRBV6-1 and TRBJ2-2, with a possible D match to TRBD1 (5 bases). The length of the CDR3 is 16 residues. The germline V gene has CDR1 MNHNS and CDR2 SASEGT. The CDR3 loop is CASREGLRGNTGELFF. DNA for the CDR3: TGTGCCAGCAGGGAAGGCCTTAGGGGGAACACCGGGGAGCTGTTTTTT.

V and J are TRBV15 and TRBJ1-3; TRBD1 agrees at 10 bases. Germline-derived CDR1 and CDR2 are LNHNV and YYDKDF (reference sequence). CDR3 length: 17 residues. The junction had 7 bases not matched to a gene; V was cut back by 1 base and J by 4 bases. Here the CDR3 DNA reads TGTGCCACCAGCAGAGGGATAGGACAGGGGGGAGGAAACACCATATATTTT. It encodes CATSRGIGQGGGNTIYF.

The chain recombines TRBV4-2 with TRBJ1-3; D uncertain. The germline CDR1 and CDR2 sequences are LGHNA and YNFKEQ. V lost 4 bases and J lost 0, with 10 bases in between. There are 15 residues in the CDR3. CDR3 in DNA: TGTGCCAGCAGCCGGGGAAAAGGCTCTGGAAACACCATATATTTT. It codes for CASSRGKGSGNTIYF.

The gene calls are TRBV10-3 and TRBJ2-2; D gene ambiguous. The CDR3 sequence is 14 residues long. Trimming cost V 2 bases and J 6 bases, with 10 bases left between them. Germline lookup yields CDR1 ENHRY and CDR2 SYGVKD. This chain's CDR3 is CAISELLESGELFF. CDR3 in DNA: TGTGCCATCAGTGAGCTTCTAGAATCCGGGGAGCTGTTTTTT.

The V and J genes are TRBV18 and TRBJ1-2; no definite D call. The CDR3 is made up of 14 amino acids. Trimming took off 3 bases at V and 2 bases at J, with 10 bases between the two ends. Germline V gene data show CDR1 as KGHSH and CDR2 as LQKENI. The CDR3 region is CASSPQQRNYGYTF. The CDR3 bases are TGTGCCAGCTCACCTCAACAGAGGAACTATGGCTACACCTTC.

The chain combines TRBV7-9 with TRBJ1-3, with TRBD1 as a possible D gene (6 bases). Trimming left V 5 bases short and J 4 bases short, with 15 bases between. Germline V gene sequence: CDR1 SEHNR, CDR2 FQNEAQ (reference sequence). The CDR3 is 15 residues long. CDR3 sequence reads: CASSPHTGSGNTIYF. The CDR3 DNA follows: TGTGCCAGCAGCCCTCATACAGGGTCCGGAAACACCATATATTTT.

This chain joins TRBV28 and TRBJ2-6; D not resolved. Deletions cut 6 bases from V and 0 bases from J, with 6 bases between. Per the germline V gene, CDR1 is MDHEN and CDR2 is SYDVKM. This CDR3 comprises 14 residues. The CDR3, as DNA: TGTGCCAGCAGCATCAGCTCTGGGGCCAACGTCCTGACTTTC. Amino acid sequence: CASSISSGANVLTF.

This clone has just one count. This chain joins TRBV6-1 and TRBJ1-2; D remains ambiguous. This CDR3 region has 15 residues. The germline V gene has CDR1 MNHNS and CDR2 SASEGT. The V gene lost 6 bases and the J gene lost 8 bases, with 22 bases spanning the gap. CDR3 loop: CASSRTRTGKEGYTF. DNA for the CDR3: TGTGCCAGCAGCAGAACCAGGACGGGAAAGGAAGGCTACACCTTC.

V is TRBV2 and J is TRBJ1-6; 7 nucleotides match TRBD1. Germline-derived CDR1 and CDR2 are SNHLY and FYNNEI. The V and J ends lost 4 bases and 10 bases, in that order; junction bases with no gene match: 10. The CDR3 runs to 15 residues. CDR3 sequence reads: CASSVNRGAESPLHF. CDR3 in DNA: TGTGCCAGCAGTGTGAACAGGGGAGCAGAATCACCCCTCCACTTT. The full variable domain, completed using reference TRBV2 and TRBJ1-6, is EPEVTQTPSHQVTQMGQEVILRCVPISNHLYFYWYRQILGQKVEFLVSFYNNEISEKSEIFDDQFSVERPDGSNFTLKIRSTKLEDSAMYFCASSVNRGAESPLHFGNGTRLTVT.

This chain joins TRBV5-4 and TRBJ2-1; 7 positions agree with TRBD1. The ends lost 3 bases at V and 2 bases at J; junction bases unmatched: 11. This CDR3 has 17 amino acids. The germline V gene encodes CDR1 SGHNT and CDR2 YYREEE (reference sequence). CDR3 coding DNA: TGTGCCAGCAGCTCCGGACGGACAGGAAGAGCCTACAATGAGCAGTTCTTC. Translation: CASSSGRTGRAYNEQFF.

The chain employs TRBV5-4 and TRBJ2-1; 8 positions match TRBD2. Trimming at V came to 3 bases and at J to 2 bases, leaving 4 bases not matched to a gene. The CDR3 consists of 15 residues. Germline-derived CDR1 and CDR2 are SGHNT and YYREEE (reference sequence). The CDR3 spells CASSWTGGPYNEQFF. The DNA of the CDR3 is TGTGCCAGCAGCTGGACGGGGGGGCCCTACAATGAGCAGTTCTTC.